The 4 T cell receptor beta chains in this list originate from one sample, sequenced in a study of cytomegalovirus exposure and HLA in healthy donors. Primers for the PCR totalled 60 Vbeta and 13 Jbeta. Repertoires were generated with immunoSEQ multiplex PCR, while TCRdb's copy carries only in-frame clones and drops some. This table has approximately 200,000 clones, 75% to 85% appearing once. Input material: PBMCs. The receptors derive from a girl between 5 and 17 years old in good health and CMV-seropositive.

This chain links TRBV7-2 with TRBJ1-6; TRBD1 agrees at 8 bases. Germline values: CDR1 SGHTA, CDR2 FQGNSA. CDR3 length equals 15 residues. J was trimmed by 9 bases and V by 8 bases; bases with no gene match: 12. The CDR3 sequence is CASGDGGTGASPLHF. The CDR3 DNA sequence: TGTGCCAGCGGGGACGGTGGGACAGGCGCTTCACCCCTCCACTTT. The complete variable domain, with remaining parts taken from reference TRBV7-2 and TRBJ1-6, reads GAGVSQSPSNKVTEKGKDVELRCDPISGHTALYWYRQSLGQGLEFLIYFQGNSAPDKSGLPSDRFSAERTGGSVSTLTIQRTQQEDSAVYLCASGDGGTGASPLHFGNGTRLTVT.

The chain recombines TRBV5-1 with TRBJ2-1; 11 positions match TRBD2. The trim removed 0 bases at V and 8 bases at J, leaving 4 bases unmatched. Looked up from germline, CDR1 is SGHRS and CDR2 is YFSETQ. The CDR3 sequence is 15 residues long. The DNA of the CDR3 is TGCGCCAGCAGCTTGGAAGGGACTAGCGGTGATGAGCAGTTCTTC. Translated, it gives CASSLEGTSGDEQFF.

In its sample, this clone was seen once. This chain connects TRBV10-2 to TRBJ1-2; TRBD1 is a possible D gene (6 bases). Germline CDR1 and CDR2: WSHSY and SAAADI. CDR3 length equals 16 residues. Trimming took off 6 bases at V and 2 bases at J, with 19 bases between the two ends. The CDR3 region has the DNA TGCGCCAGCAGGGTAGGAACAGGGTCTTGGAACTATGGCTACACCTTC. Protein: CASRVGTGSWNYGYTF.

CDR3 sequence (DNA): TGTGCCAGGACAGTAGACAGGTCAAAGTATGGGAACACTGAAGCTTTCTTT. Amino acids: CARTVDRSKYGNTEAFF. The rearrangement links TRBV6-4 to TRBJ1-1, with D perhaps TRBD1 (6 bases). The CDR3 loop spans 17 amino acids. V was cut by 9 bases and J by 1 base, with 24 bases left in between. Germline V CDR1 and CDR2: MRHNA, SNTAGT.